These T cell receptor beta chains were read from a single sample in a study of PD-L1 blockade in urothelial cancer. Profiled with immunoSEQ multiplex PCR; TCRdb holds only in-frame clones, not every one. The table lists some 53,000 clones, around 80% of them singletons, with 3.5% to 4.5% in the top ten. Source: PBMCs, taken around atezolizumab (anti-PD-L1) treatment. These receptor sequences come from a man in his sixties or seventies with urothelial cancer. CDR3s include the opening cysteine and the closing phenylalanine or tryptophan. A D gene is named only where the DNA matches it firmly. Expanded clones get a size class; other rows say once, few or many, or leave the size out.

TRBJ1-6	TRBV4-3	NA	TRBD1	CASSQEGGTESYNSPLHF	TGCGCCAGCAGCCAAGAAGGGGGGACAGAAAGTTATAATTCACCCCTCCACTTT
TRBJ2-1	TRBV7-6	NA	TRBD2	CASSLVGGPYNEQFF	TGTGCCAGCAGCTTAGTGGGAGGGCCGTACAATGAGCAGTTCTTC
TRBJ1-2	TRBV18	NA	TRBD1	CASSPPGTGSANYGYTF	TGTGCCAGCTCACCACCCGGGACAGGGTCGGCTAACTATGGCTACACCTTC
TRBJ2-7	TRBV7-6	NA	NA	CASSRLAGGVEQYF	TGTGCCAGCAGCCGTCTGGCCGGAGGGGTCGAGCAGTACTTC
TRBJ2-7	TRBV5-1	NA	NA	CASSSWASAYEQYF	TGCGCCAGCAGCTCCTGGGCCTCAGCCTACGAGCAGTACTTC
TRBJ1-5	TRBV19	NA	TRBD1	CASTGQGTQPQHF	TGTGCCAGTACGGGACAGGGGACGCAGCCCCAGCATTTT
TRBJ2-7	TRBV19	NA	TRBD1	CASSNPGQKYEQYF	TGTGCCAGTAGTAACCCGGGACAGAAGTACGAGCAGTACTTC
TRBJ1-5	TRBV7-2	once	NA	CASSLRGNQPQHF	TGTGCCAGCAGCCTCAGGGGTAATCAGCCCCAGCATTTT
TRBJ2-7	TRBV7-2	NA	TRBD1	CASSLSWGQGYEQYF	TGTGCCAGCAGTTTAAGCTGGGGACAGGGTTACGAGCAGTACTTC
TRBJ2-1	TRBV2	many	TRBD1	CASRRSGTGSVEQFF	TGTGCCAGCAGAAGGTCCGGGACAGGGTCGGTTGAGCAGTTCTTC
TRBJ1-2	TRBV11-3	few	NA	CASSLLGDFPYGYTF	TGTGCCAGCAGCTTACTCGGGGACTTCCCCTATGGCTACACCTTC
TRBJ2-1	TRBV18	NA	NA	CASSPLPLAGNEQFF	TGTGCCAGCTCACCACTACCACTAGCAGGCAATGAGCAGTTCTTC
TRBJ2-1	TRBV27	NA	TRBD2	CASSLLSGRASLNSYNEQFF	TGTGCCAGCAGTTTATTAAGCGGGAGGGCCTCGTTAAACTCCTACAATGAGCAGTTCTTC
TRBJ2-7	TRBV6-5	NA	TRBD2	CASSYTRSGISYEQYF	TGTGCCAGCAGTTACACACGGAGCGGGATCTCCTACGAGCAGTACTTC
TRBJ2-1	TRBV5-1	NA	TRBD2	CASSTQSGTSGATYNEQFF	TGCGCCAGCAGCACTCAGTCCGGGACTAGCGGTGCCACCTACAATGAGCAGTTCTTC
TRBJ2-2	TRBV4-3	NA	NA	CASSQVVPGELFF	TGCGCCAGCAGCCAAGTAGTTCCCGGGGAGCTGTTTTTT
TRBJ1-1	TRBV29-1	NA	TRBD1	CSVDGTGIMNTEAFF	TGCAGCGTTGATGGGACAGGTATCATGAACACTGAAGCTTTCTTT
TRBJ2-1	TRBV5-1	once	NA	CASSLAPGAMPNEQFF	TGCGCCAGCAGCTTGGCGCCAGGGGCGATGCCCAATGAGCAGTTCTTC
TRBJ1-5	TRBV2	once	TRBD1	CASSPGGNNQPQHF	TGTGCCAGCAGCCCAGGGGGCAACAATCAGCCCCAGCATTTT
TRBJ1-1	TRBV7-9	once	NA	CASTTGTNTEAFF	TGTGCCAGCACCACAGGGACGAACACTGAAGCTTTCTTT
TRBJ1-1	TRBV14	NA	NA	CASSRGGRSGTEAFF	TGTGCCAGCAGCCGAGGGGGTCGATCTGGCACTGAAGCTTTCTTT
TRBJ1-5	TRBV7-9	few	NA	CASATGVTQHF	TGTGCCAGCGCGACGGGGGTTACCCAGCATTTT
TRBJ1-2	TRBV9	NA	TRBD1	CASSGPRDRGLGGYTF	TGTGCCAGCAGCGGACCGCGGGACAGGGGCTTGGGAGGCTACACCTTC
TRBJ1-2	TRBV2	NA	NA	CASSEARGYTF	TGTGCCAGCAGTGAAGCGCGGGGCTACACCTTC
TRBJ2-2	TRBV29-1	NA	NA	CSVEDLDTATGELFF	TGCAGCGTTGAAGATCTGGACACCGCCACCGGGGAGCTGTTTTTT
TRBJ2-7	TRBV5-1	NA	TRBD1	CASSISLRQGTNEQYF	TGCGCCAGCAGCATCAGCCTACGACAGGGGACGAACGAGCAGTACTTC
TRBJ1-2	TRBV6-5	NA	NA	CASSNPPGDGYTF	TGTGCCAGCAGTAACCCCCCGGGGGACGGCTACACCTTC
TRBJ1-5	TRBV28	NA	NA	CASSLWSGRNQPQHF	TGTGCCAGCAGTTTATGGTCGGGGAGGAATCAGCCCCAGCATTTT
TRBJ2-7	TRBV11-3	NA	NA	CASSLGRTVVTYEQYF	TGTGCCAGCAGCTTAGGGCGGACAGTAGTTACCTACGAGCAGTACTTC
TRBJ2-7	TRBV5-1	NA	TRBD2	CASSLGVAGLPFVNEQYF	TGCGCCAGCAGCTTGGGGGTAGCGGGGCTCCCCTTTGTGAACGAGCAGTACTTC
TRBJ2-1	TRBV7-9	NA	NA	CASSLSFGYNEQFF	TGTGCCAGCAGCTTATCTTTCGGGTACAATGAGCAGTTCTTC
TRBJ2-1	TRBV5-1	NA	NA	CASSPQLAGNEQFF	TGCGCCAGCAGCCCCCAACTAGCTGGCAATGAGCAGTTCTTC
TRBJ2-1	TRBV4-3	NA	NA	CASSQDLGTRAYNEQFF	TGCGCCAGCAGCCAAGATCTTGGTACTAGGGCCTACAATGAGCAGTTCTTC
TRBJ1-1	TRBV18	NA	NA	CASFYTGNTEAFF	TGTGCCAGCTTTTATACAGGGAACACTGAAGCTTTCTTT
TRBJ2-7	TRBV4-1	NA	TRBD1	CASSQRTGLGEQYF	TGCGCCAGCAGCCAAAGGACAGGGCTAGGGGAGCAGTACTTC
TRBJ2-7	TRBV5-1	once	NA	CASSHNIPSRDEQYF	TGCGCCAGCAGCCACAATATCCCCTCCCGGGACGAGCAGTACTTC
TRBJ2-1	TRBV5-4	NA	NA	CASSLAPRGNEQFF	TGTGCCAGCAGCTTGGCGCCCCGAGGGAATGAGCAGTTCTTC
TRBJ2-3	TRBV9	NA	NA	CASSFGGDGTDTQYF	TGTGCCAGCAGCTTCGGCGGGGACGGCACAGATACGCAGTATTTT
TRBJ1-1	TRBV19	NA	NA	CASTYRGRNTEAFF	TGTGCCAGTACCTATAGGGGGAGGAACACTGAAGCTTTCTTT
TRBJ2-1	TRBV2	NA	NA	CASSENLWANSGEQFF	TGTGCCAGCAGTGAAAATTTATGGGCTAATTCTGGTGAGCAGTTCTTC
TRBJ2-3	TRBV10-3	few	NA	CAISEGGLSTDTQYF	TGTGCCATCAGTGAGGGAGGCCTTAGCACAGATACGCAGTATTTT
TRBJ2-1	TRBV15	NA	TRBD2	CATSSEIAGGLPYNEQFF	TGTGCCACCAGCAGTGAGATAGCGGGGGGGCTTCCCTACAATGAGCAGTTCTTC
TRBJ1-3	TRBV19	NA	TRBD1	CASSINPPGTAGNTIYF	TGTGCCAGTAGTATTAACCCCCCCGGGACAGCCGGAAACACCATATATTTT
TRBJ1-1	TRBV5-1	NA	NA	CASSLGTLGTEAFF	TGCGCCAGCAGCTTGGGCACCCTAGGAACTGAAGCTTTCTTT
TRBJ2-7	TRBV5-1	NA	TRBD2	CASSLTSGVDEQYF	TGCGCCAGCAGCTTGACTAGCGGGGTGGACGAGCAGTACTTC
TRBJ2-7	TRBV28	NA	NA	CASSPPSGYTYEQYF	TGTGCCAGCAGCCCCCCGTCCGGTTATACCTACGAGCAGTACTTC
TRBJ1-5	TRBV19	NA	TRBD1	CASSMESGGRSNQPQHF	TGTGCCAGTAGTATGGAATCAGGGGGTAGAAGCAATCAGCCCCAGCATTTT
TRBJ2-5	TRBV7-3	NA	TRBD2	CASSSRLAGGAETQYF	TGTGCCAGCAGCTCCCGACTAGCGGGGGGAGCGGAGACCCAGTACTTC
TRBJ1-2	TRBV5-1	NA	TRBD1	CASSRDRGGYGYTF	TGCGCCAGCAGCAGAGACAGGGGCGGCTATGGCTACACCTTC
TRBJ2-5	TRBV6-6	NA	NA	CASSSGQLKIETQYF	TGTGCCAGCAGTTCCGGACAGCTCAAGATAGAGACCCAGTACTTC
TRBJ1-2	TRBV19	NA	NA	CASSIRDSNYGYTF	TGTGCCAGTAGTATCCGGGACTCGAACTATGGCTACACCTTC
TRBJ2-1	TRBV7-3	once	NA	CASSIQGSPYNEQFF	TGTGCCAGCAGCATTCAGGGTAGCCCCTACAATGAGCAGTTCTTC
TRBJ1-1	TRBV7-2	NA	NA	CASSLGAREAFF	TGTGCCAGCAGCTTAGGTGCCCGGGAAGCTTTCTTT
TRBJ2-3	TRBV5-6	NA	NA	CASSLGPGTQYF	TGTGCCAGCAGCTTGGGGCCTGGTACGCAGTATTTT
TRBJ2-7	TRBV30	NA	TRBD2	CAWTSGRYEQYF	TGTGCCTGGACTAGCGGGAGGTACGAGCAGTACTTC